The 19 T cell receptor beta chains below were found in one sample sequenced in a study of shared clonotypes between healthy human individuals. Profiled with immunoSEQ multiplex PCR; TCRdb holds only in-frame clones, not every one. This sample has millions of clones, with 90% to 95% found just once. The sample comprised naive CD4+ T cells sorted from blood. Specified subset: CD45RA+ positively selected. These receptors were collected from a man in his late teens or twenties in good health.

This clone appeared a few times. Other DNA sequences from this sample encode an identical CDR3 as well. CDR3 bases: TGTGCCTGGAGTACCGATTCACCCCTCCACTTT. This codes for CAWSTDSPLHF. V is TRBV30 and J is TRBJ1-6; D remains ambiguous. CDR1 is GTSNPN and CDR2 is SVGIG in the germline V gene (reference sequence). V was cut by 2 bases and J by 8 bases, with 4 bases left in between. The CDR3 length is 11 residues.

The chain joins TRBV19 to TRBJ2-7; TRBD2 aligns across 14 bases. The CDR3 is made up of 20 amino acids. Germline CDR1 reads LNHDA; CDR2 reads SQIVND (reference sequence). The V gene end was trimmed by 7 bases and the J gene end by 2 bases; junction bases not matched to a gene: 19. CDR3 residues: CASTLLAGTSGSFNPYEQYF. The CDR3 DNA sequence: TGTGCCAGTACCTTACTTGCCGGGACTAGCGGGAGCTTCAACCCCTACGAGCAGTACTTC.

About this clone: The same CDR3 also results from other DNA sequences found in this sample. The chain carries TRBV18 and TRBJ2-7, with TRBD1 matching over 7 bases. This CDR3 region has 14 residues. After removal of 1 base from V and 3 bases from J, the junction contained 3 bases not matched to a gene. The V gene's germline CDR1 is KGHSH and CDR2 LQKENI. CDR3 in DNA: TGTGCCAGCTCACCACAGGGACAGAACTACGAGCAGTACTTC. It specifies CASSPQGQNYEQYF.

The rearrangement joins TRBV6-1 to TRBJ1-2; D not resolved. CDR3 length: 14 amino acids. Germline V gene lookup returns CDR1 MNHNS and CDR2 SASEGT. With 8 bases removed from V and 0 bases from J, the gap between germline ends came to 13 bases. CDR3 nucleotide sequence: TGTGCCAGCTCCTCCGGGCCTTCTAACTATGGCTACACCTTC. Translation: CASSSGPSNYGYTF.

CDR3 amino acids: CAISEPQGQGLPDTQYF. The CDR3 region has the DNA TGTGCCATCAGTGAGCCTCAGGGACAGGGGCTTCCCGATACGCAGTATTTT. This chain joins TRBV10-3 and TRBJ2-3; 10 bases align to TRBD1. V trimming: 2 bases; J trimming: 6 bases; junction bases outside the gene matches: 11. Germline-derived CDR1 and CDR2 are ENHRY and SYGVKD. The CDR3 sequence is 17 residues long.

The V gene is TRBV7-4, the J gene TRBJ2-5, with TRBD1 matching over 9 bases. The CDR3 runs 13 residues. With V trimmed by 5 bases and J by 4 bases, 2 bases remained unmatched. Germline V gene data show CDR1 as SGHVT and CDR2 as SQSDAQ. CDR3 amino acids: CASSTGGGETQYF. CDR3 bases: TGTGCCAGCAGCACAGGGGGCGGAGAGACCCAGTACTTC.

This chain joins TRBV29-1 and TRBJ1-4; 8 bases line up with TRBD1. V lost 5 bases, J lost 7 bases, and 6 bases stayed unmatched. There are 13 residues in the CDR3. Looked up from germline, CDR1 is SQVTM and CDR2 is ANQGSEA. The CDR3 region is CSVKQGVIEKLFF. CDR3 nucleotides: TGCAGCGTTAAACAGGGGGTTATTGAAAAACTGTTTTTT.

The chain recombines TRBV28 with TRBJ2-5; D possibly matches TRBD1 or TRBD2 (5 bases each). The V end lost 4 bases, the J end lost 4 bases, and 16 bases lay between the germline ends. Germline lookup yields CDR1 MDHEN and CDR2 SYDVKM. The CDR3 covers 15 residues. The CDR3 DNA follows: TGTGCCAGCAGTTCCCGGGACCAAGGCGGAGAGACCCAGTACTTC. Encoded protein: CASSSRDQGGETQYF.

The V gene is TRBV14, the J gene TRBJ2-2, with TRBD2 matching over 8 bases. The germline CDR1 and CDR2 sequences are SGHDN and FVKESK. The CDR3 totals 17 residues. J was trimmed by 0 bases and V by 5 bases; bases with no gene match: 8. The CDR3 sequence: CASSILPGLANTGELFF. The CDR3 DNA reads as TGTGCCAGCAGCATACTCCCGGGACTAGCGAACACCGGGGAGCTGTTTTTT.

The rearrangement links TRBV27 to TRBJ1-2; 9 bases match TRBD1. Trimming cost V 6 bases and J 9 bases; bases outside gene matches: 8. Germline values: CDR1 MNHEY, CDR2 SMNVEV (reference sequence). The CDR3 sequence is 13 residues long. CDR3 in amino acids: CASRPPGTGSYTF. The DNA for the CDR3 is TGTGCCAGCAGACCTCCCGGGACAGGGAGCTACACCTTC.

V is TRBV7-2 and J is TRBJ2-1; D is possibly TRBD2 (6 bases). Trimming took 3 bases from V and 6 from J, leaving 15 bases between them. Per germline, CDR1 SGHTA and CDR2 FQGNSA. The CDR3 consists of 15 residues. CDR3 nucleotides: TGTGCCAGCAGCTTCGGCGGATTGGGAGGCAATGAGCAGTTCTTC. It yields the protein CASSFGGLGGNEQFF.

CDR3 nucleotide sequence: TGCAGCGTTGAAGGGGCATATGCTAACTATGGCTACACCTTC. It translates to CSVEGAYANYGYTF. The chain uses TRBV29-1 and TRBJ1-2; D not resolved. The CDR3 is 14 residues long. Germline V lookup: CDR1 SQVTM, CDR2 ANQGSEA. V lost 1 base, J lost 0 bases, and 9 bases lay in between. The variable domain in full, with the rest retrieved from reference TRBV29-1 and TRBJ1-2, is SAVISQKPSRDICQRGTSLTIQCQVDSQVTMMFWYRQQPGQSLTLIATANQGSEATYESGFVIDKFPISRPNLTFSTLTVSNMSPEDSSIYLCSVEGAYANYGYTFGSGTRLTVV.

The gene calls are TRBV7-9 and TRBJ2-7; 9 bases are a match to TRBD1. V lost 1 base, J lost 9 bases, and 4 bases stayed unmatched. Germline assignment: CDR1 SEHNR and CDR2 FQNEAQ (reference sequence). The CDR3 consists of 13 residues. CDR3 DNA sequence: TGTGCCAGCAGCTTAGGGGACAGGGTGTGGCAGTACTTC. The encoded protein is CASSLGDRVWQYF.

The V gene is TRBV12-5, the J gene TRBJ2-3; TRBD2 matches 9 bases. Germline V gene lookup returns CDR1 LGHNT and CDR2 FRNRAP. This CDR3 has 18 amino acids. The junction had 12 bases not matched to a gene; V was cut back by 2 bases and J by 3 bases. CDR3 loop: CASGLKIWEREATDTQYF. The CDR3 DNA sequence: TGTGCTAGTGGTTTGAAGATTTGGGAGCGGGAGGCTACAGATACGCAGTATTTT. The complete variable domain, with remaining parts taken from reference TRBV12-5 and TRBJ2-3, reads DARVTQTPRHKVTEMGQEVTMRCQPILGHNTVFWYRQTMMQGLELLAYFRNRAPLDDSGMPKDRFSAEMPDATLATLKIQPSEPRDSAVYFCASGLKIWEREATDTQYFGPGTRLTVL.

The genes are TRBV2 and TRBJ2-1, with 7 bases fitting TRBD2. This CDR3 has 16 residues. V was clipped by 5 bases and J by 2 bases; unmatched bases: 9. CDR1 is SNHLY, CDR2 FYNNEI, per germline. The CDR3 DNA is TGTGCCAGCAGTCCAAGGTGGCTAGCGGCCTACAATGAGCAGTTCTTC. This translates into CASSPRWLAAYNEQFF.

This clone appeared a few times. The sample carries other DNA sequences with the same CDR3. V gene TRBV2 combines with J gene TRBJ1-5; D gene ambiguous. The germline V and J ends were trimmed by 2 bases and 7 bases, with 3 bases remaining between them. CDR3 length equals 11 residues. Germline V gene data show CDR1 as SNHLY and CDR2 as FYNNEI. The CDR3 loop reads CASSESQPQHF. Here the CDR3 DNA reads TGTGCCAGCAGTGAATCCCAGCCCCAGCATTTT.

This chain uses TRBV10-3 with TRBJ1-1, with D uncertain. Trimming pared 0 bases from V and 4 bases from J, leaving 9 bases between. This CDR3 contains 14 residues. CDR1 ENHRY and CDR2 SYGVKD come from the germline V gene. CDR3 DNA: TGTGCCATCAGTGAGTCTTCAGATTCCACTGAAGCTTTCTTT. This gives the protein CAISESSDSTEAFF.

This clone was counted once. CDR3 region: CASRQQTTNYGYTF. CDR3 DNA: TGCGCCAGCAGGCAACAGACAACTAACTATGGCTACACCTTC. The genes are TRBV5-1 and TRBJ1-2; D call uncertain. V was clipped by 5 bases and J by 0 bases, with 11 bases between them. There are 14 residues in the CDR3. CDR1 SGHRS and CDR2 YFSETQ come from the germline V gene.

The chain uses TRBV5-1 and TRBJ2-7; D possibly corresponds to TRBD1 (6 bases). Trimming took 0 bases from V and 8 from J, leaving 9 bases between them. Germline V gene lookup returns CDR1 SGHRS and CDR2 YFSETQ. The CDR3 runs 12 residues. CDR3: CASSLDRDKQYF. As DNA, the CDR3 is TGCGCCAGCAGCTTGGACAGGGATAAGCAGTACTTC. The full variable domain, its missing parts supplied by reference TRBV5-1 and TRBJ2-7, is KAGVTQTPRYLIKTRGQQVTLSCSPISGHRSVSWYQQTPGQGLQFLFEYFSETQRNKGNFPGRFSGRQFSNSRSEMNVSTLELGDSALYLCASSLDRDKQYFGPGTRLTVT.